These 3 T cell receptor beta chains were all obtained from the same sample, sequenced in a study of T-cell reconstitution after alpha-beta-depleted transplantation in children. For TCRbeta, the library was prepared with unique molecular identifiers. TCRdb itself ran the PCR reads through MiXCR, one entry per CDR3 protein. The sample lists a few hundred thousand distinct CDR3 sequences, 20% to 30% occurring once. Material: PBMCs, obtained before TCRalphabeta/CD19-depleted stem cell transplant. All receptors come from a boy less than two years old with Wiskott-Aldrich syndrome, due to receive a stem cell transplant.

This clonotype has just a few counts. The gene calls are TRBV28 and TRBJ1-5; 9 positions match TRBD1. CDR3 length: 15 residues. V dropped 2 bases and J dropped 11; count of bases not matched to a gene: 10. Germline V CDR1 and CDR2: MDHEN, SYDVKM. The CDR3 DNA is TGTGCCAGCAGTTTAAACGTGGGACAGGGCCAAGCCCAGCATTTT. Translation gives CASSLNVGQGQAQHF. The variable domain in full, completed from reference TRBV28 and TRBJ1-5, reads DVKVTQSSRYLVKRTGEKVFLECVQDMDHENMFWYRQDPGLGLRLIYFSYDVKMKEKGDIPEGYSVSREKKERFSLILESASTNQTSMYLCASSLNVGQGQAQHFGDGTRLSIL.

The sample holds a few counts of this clonotype. The rearrangement joins TRBV29-1 to TRBJ1-5; a possible D gene is TRBD1 (5 bases). Trimming removed 4 bases from V and 6 bases from J, with 16 bases in between. Germline loops: CDR1 SQVTM, CDR2 ANQGSEA. The CDR3 is made up of 14 amino acids. CDR3 coding DNA: TGCAGCGTTGTTCAGGGAGCGGGCGGTCAGCCCCAGCATTTT. Its translation is CSVVQGAGGQPQHF.

The V gene is TRBV7-8, the J gene TRBJ1-5; 7 positions agree with TRBD1. Germline assignment: CDR1 SGHVS and CDR2 FQNEAQ. Trimming removed 5 bases from V and 3 bases from J; junction bases left unmatched: 7. The CDR3 totals 15 residues. Here the CDR3 DNA reads TGTGCCAGCAGCCCCGGGACAGTGACCAATCAGCCCCAGCATTTT. The encoded protein is CASSPGTVTNQPQHF. Supplemented by reference TRBV7-8 and TRBJ1-5, the full variable domain reads GAGVSQSPRYKVAKRGQDVALRCDPISGHVSLFWYQQALGQGPEFLTYFQNEAQLDKSGLPSDRFFAERPEGSVSTLKIQRTQQEDSAVYLCASSPGTVTNQPQHFGDGTRLSIL.